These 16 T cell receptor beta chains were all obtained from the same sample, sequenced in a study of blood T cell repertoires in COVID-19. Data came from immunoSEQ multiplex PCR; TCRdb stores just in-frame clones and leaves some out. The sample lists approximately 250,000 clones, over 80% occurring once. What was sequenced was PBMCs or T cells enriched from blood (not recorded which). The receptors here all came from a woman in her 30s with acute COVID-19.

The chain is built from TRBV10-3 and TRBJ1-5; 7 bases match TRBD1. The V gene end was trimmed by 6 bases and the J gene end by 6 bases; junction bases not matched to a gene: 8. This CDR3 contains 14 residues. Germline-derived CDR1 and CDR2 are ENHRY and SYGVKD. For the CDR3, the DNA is TGTGCCATCAGCCTACAGGGGTTAGGTCAGCCCCAGCATTTT. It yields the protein CAISLQGLGQPQHF.

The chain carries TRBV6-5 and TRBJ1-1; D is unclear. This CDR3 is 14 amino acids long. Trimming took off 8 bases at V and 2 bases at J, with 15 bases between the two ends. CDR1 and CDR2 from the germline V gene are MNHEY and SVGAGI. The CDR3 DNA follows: TGTGCCAGCCGGAGACGTGAGGATAACACTGAAGCTTTCTTT. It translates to CASRRREDNTEAFF.

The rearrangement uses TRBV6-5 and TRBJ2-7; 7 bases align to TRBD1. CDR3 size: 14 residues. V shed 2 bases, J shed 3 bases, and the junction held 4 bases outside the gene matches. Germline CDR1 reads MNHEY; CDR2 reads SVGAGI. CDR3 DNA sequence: TGTGCCAGCAGTTACCGTCAGGGGGTCTACGAGCAGTACTTC. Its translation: CASSYRQGVYEQYF.

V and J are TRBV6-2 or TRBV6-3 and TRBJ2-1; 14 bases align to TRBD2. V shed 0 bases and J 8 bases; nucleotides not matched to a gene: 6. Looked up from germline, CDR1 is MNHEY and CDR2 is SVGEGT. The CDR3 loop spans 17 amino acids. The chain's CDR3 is CASSYSTSGRAVDEQFF. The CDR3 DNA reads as TGTGCCAGCAGTTACTCGACTAGCGGGAGGGCCGTGGATGAGCAGTTCTTC.

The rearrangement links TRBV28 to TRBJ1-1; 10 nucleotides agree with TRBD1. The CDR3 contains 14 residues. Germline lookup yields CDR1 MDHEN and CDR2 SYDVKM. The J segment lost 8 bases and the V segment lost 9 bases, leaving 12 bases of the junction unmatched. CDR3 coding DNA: TGTGCCAGTTGTTGCGGGACAGGGGCCCAGGAAGCTTTCTTT. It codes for CASCCGTGAQEAFF.

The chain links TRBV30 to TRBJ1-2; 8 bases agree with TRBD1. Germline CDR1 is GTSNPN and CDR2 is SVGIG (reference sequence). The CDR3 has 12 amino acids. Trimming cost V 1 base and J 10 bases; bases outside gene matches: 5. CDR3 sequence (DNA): TGTGCCTGGAGTGGGACAGGGATAGTCTACACCTTC. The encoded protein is CAWSGTGIVYTF.

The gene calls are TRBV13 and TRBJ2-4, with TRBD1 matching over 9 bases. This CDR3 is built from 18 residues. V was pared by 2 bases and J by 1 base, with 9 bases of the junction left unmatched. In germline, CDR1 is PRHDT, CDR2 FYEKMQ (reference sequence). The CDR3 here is CASSLWIRTGAAKNIQYF. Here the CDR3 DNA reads TGTGCCAGCAGCTTATGGATTCGGACAGGGGCGGCCAAAAACATTCAGTACTTC.

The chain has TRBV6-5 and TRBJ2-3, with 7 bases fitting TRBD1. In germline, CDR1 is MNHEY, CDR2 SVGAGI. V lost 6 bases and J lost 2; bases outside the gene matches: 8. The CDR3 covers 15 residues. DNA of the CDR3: TGTGCCAGCAGGCCGCCGGGACAGCCCACAGATACGCAGTATTTT. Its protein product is CASRPPGQPTDTQYF.

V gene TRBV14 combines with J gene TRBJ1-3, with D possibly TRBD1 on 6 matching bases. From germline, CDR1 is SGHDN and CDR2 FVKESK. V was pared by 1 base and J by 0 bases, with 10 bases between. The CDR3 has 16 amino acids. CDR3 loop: CASSQGSGDSGNTIYF. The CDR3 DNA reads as TGTGCCAGCAGCCAAGGATCAGGGGACTCTGGAAACACCATATATTTT.

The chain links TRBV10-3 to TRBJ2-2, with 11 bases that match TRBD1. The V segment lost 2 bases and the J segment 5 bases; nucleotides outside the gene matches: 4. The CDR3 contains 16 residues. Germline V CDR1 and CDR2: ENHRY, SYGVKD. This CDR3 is CAISERTGGRTGELFF. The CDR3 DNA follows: TGTGCCATCAGTGAGAGGACAGGGGGCAGGACCGGGGAGCTGTTTTTT.

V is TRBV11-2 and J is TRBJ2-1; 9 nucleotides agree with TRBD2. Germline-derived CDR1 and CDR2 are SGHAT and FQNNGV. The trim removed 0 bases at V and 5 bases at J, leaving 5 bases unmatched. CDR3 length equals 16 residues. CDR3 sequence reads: CASSLDTRLADNEQFF. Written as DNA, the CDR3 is TGTGCCAGCAGCTTAGATACGAGACTAGCGGACAATGAGCAGTTCTTC.

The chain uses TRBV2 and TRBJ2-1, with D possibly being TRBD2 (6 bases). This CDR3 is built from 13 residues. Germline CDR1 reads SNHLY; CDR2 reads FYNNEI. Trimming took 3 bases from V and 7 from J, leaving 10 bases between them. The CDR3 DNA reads TGTGCCAGCAGTGATGGACTATCAAATGAGCAGTTCTTC. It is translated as CASSDGLSNEQFF.

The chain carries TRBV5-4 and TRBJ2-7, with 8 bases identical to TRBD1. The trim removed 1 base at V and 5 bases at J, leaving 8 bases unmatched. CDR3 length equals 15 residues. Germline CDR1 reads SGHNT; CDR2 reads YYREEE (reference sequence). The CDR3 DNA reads TGTGCCAGCAGCTTGTCTTCAGGGGGCAGGGACGAGCAGTACTTC. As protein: CASSLSSGGRDEQYF. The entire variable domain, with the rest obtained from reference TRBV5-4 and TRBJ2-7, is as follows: ETGVTQSPTHLIKTRGQQVTLRCSSQSGHNTVSWYQQALGQGPQFIFQYYREEENGRGNFPPRFSGLQFPNYSSELNVNALELDDSALYLCASSLSSGGRDEQYFGPGTRLTVT.

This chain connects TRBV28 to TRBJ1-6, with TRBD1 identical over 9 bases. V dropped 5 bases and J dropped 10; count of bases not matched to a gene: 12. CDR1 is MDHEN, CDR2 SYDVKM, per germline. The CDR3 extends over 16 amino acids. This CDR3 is CASSIPGQGVGSPLHF. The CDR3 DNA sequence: TGTGCCAGCAGTATACCGGGACAGGGTGTAGGATCACCCCTCCACTTT. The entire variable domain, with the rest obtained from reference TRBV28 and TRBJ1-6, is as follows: DVKVTQSSRYLVKRTGEKVFLECVQDMDHENMFWYRQDPGLGLRLIYFSYDVKMKEKGDIPEGYSVSREKKERFSLILESASTNQTSMYLCASSIPGQGVGSPLHFGNGTRLTVT.

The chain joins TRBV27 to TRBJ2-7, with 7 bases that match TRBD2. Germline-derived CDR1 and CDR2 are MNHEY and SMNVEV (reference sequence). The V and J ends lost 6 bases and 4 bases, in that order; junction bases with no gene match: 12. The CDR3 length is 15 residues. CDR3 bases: TGTGCCAGCAGGGAAACTGGGGGGGGATGGTACGAGCAGTACTTC. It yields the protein CASRETGGGWYEQYF.

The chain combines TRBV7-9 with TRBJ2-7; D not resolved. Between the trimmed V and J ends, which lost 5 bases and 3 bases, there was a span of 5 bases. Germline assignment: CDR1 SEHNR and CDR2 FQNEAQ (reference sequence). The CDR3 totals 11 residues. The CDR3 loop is CASSLNYEQYF. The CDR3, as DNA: TGTGCCAGCAGCCTTAACTACGAGCAGTACTTC.